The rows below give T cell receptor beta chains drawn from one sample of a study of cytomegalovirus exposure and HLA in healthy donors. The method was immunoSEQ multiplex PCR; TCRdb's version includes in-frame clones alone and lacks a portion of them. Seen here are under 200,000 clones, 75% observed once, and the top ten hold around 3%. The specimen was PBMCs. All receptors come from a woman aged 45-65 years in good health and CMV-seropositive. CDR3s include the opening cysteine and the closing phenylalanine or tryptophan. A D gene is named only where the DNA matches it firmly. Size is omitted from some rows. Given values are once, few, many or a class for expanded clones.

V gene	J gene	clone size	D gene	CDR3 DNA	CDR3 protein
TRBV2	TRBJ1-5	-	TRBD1	TGTGCCAGCAGTTTACAGGGGGCGCCTCAGCCCCAGCATTTT	CASSLQGAPQPQHF
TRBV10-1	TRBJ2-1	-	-	TGCGCCAGCAGTGGATACAGGGAGGGTGAGCAGTTCTTC	CASSGYREGEQFF
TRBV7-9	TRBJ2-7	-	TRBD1	TGTGCCAGCAGCTTATATCGGACAGGGAGCTCCTACGAGCAGTACTTC	CASSLYRTGSSYEQYF
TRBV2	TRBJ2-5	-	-	TGTGCCAGCCGTGGGGGTCGGGGAATGACGGAGACCCAGTACTTC	CASRGGRGMTETQYF
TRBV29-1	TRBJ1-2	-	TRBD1	TGCAGCGTTCGAGGACAGGGGGAGTATGGCTACACCTTC	CSVRGQGEYGYTF
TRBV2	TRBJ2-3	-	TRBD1	TGTGCCAGCAGTGGGACAGGTTCTCCAGATACGCAGTATTTT	CASSGTGSPDTQYF
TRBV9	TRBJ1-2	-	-	TGTGCCAGCAGCGTCGCGACATTTCCCCACTATGGCTACACCTTC	CASSVATFPHYGYTF
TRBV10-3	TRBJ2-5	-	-	TGTGCCATCAGTGATCAGGGGCTGGAGACCCAGTACTTC	CAISDQGLETQYF
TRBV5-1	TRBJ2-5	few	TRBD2	TGCGCCAGCAGCTTTGGGACTAGCGGGGTCCAAGAGACCCAGTACTTC	CASSFGTSGVQETQYF
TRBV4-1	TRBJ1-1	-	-	TGCGCCAGCAGCCAAGAGAGTCAGGGCACTGAAGCTTTCTTT	CASSQESQGTEAFF
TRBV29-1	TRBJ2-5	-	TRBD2	TGCAGCGTCTCCTTCGCTAGCGGGGTCCTGGGGGAGACCCAGTACTTC	CSVSFASGVLGETQYF
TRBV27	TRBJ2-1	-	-	TGTGCCAGCAGTTCCGGGAAAGCCAACAATGAGCAGTTCTTC	CASSSGKANNEQFF
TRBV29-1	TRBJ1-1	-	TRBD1	TGCAGCGCGAACGGGGGACAGGGGGCGGTGAACACTGAAGCTTTCTTT	CSANGGQGAVNTEAFF
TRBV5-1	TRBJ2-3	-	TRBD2	TGCGCCAGCAGGCCTCAGGCGGGGGTAGGGACAGATACGCAGTATTTT	CASRPQAGVGTDTQYF
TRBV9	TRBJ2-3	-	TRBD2	TGTGCCAGCAGCGCTCTAGCGGGGGGAACAGATACGCAGTATTTT	CASSALAGGTDTQYF
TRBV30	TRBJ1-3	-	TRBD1	TGTGCCTGGGGGGACAGGGGTCGCCTACTTGGGGCTGGAAACACCATATATTTT	CAWGDRGRLLGAGNTIYF
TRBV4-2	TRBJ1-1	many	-	TGTGCCAGCAGCCAGGGGGCGAGCCTTAGCACTGAAGCTTTCTTT	CASSQGASLSTEAFF
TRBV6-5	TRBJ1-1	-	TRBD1	TGTGCCAGCAGCGGACAGGCAGGTGAAGCTTTCTTT	CASSGQAGEAFF
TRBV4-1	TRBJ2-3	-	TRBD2	TGCGCCAGCAGCCCCGGGGGGGGGTATATGTCAGATACGCAGTATTTT	CASSPGGGYMSDTQYF
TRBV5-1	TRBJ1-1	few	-	TGCGCCAGCGGATACAGCGGTGTCACTGAAGCTTTCTTT	CASGYSGVTEAFF
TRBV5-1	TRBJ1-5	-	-	TGCGCCAGCAGCTTGACAGGTGACGGGAATCAGCCCCAGCATTTT	CASSLTGDGNQPQHF
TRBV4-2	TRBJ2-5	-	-	TGTGCCAGCAGCCTGGGAGCTTTTGGGACCCAGTACTTC	CASSLGAFGTQYF
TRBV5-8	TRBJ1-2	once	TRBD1	TGTGCCAGCAATATTGGAGCAGGGGGCGATGGCTACACCTTC	CASNIGAGGDGYTF
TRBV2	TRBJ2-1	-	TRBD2	TGTGCCAGCAGTGAGGTCGGAGCGGGGGGGGCGAATGAGCAGTTCTTC	CASSEVGAGGANEQFF
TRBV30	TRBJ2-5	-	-	TGTGCCTGGAGACAGGGAGCGGAGACCCAGTACTTC	CAWRQGAETQYF